The rows below give T cell receptor beta chains drawn from one sample of a study of Ad26.COV2.S vaccination and SARS-CoV-2 variants. TCRdb keeps only in-frame clones here, not all; method: immunoSEQ multiplex PCR. The sample has 300,000 to 450,000 clones, 85% seen once. The sequenced sample was peripheral blood, obtained in a trial of Ad26.COV2.S vaccine versus placebo. All receptors derive from a person aged 18-65 years who received the Ad26.COV2.S COVID-19 vaccine or a placebo. CDR3s include the opening cysteine and the closing phenylalanine or tryptophan. The D gene is left open where the match is weak. The size entry is marked missing in some rows and otherwise reads once, few, many or a size class.

CDR3nt	CDR3aa	d_gene	j_gene	v_gene	abundance
TGTGCCAGCATACCCGTCGGCCAGGGGGCCGCTTTCTTT	CASIPVGQGAAFF	TRBD1	TRBJ1-1	TRBV6-5	.
TGTGCCAGCAGCCCGCGGACAGGGTCCGAAGAGACCCAGTACTTC	CASSPRTGSEETQYF	TRBD1	TRBJ2-5	TRBV7-9	few
TGTGCCAGCAGTTACTCAGGCAGCTCTGGAAACACCATATATTTT	CASSYSGSSGNTIYF	.	TRBJ1-3	TRBV6-5	.
TGTGCCAGCAGTAAACTTGGTAGGGACAGCTATCAGCCCCAGCATTTT	CASSKLGRDSYQPQHF	TRBD1	TRBJ1-5	TRBV5-6	.
TGTGCCACCAGTGAATGGACAGAGAGACAAGAGACCCAGTACTTC	CATSEWTERQETQYF	.	TRBJ2-5	TRBV24-1	.
TGTGCCAGCAGCCAAATAGGATTGAACACTGAAGCTTTCTTT	CASSQIGLNTEAFF	.	TRBJ1-1	TRBV9	.
TGTGCCAGCAGCGTAGGTCAGGACGACTATGGCTACACCTTC	CASSVGQDDYGYTF	.	TRBJ1-2	TRBV9	once
TGCGCCAGCAGCTTGTCCGGACAAAGCTCCTACGAGCAGTACTTC	CASSLSGQSSYEQYF	.	TRBJ2-7	TRBV5-1	.
TGTGCCAGCTCACCACCGGAGGGGGCGAACACTGAAGCTTTCTTT	CASSPPEGANTEAFF	TRBD1	TRBJ1-1	TRBV18	.
TGTGCCACCAGCAGAGGATCTGGGAAGAACACTGAAGCTTTCTTT	CATSRGSGKNTEAFF	.	TRBJ1-1	TRBV15	.
TGTGCCAGCAGCTTAGAATTCCCCACGGGACAGGGGCCCGAGCAGTACTTC	CASSLEFPTGQGPEQYF	TRBD1	TRBJ2-7	TRBV7-6	once
TGTGCCAGCAGCGCCGGGACTAGCGGGAGGTGGGGTCAAGAGACCCAGTACTTC	CASSAGTSGRWGQETQYF	TRBD2	TRBJ2-5	TRBV9	.
TGTGCCAGCAGCCAAGGGGCTAGCGGGGGCCTGGGCGGTGGGGAGCAGTTCTTC	CASSQGASGGLGGGEQFF	TRBD2	TRBJ2-1	TRBV4-2	.
TGCGCCAGCAGCTTGGGTGTTAGCGGGAGGGCCAGAGAGACCCAGTACTTC	CASSLGVSGRARETQYF	TRBD2	TRBJ2-5	TRBV5-1	.
TGTGCCAGCTCAAATACAGCTGCTCCTAACTATGGCTACACCTTC	CASSNTAAPNYGYTF	.	TRBJ1-2	TRBV18	.
TGTGCCAGCAGCAAAGCGGGCCTCAGGGGAGGCAATCAGCCCCAGCATTTT	CASSKAGLRGGNQPQHF	.	TRBJ1-5	TRBV2	.
TGTGCCAGCAGCGCCGTACAGGGGGCGCGGGAGGAGCTGTTTTTT	CASSAVQGAREELFF	TRBD1	TRBJ2-2	TRBV7-9	.
TGTGCCAGCAGCTTAGAGGGGTTCACTAATGAAAAACTGTTTTTT	CASSLEGFTNEKLFF	.	TRBJ1-4	TRBV7-6	.
TGTGCCAGCAGCTTAGTCAAGCATCCAGATACGCAGTATTTT	CASSLVKHPDTQYF	.	TRBJ2-3	TRBV7-2	.
TGCGCCAGCAGCTTGACAGGATCAGGGGTGGAGACCCAGTACTTC	CASSLTGSGVETQYF	.	TRBJ2-5	TRBV5-1	.
TGTGCCAGCACTGTGGTCAATGAGCAGTTCTTC	CASTVVNEQFF	.	TRBJ2-1	TRBV2	once
TGTGCCTGGACTAGGACAGGGATGTTCTCTGGAAACACCATATATTTT	CAWTRTGMFSGNTIYF	TRBD1	TRBJ1-3	TRBV30	once
TGTGCCAGCACGGGACAGGGGCAACCTTATGGCTACACCTTC	CASTGQGQPYGYTF	TRBD1	TRBJ1-2	TRBV2	.
TGCAGCGTTGAAACAGGGAGCCCGGAGACCCAGTACTTC	CSVETGSPETQYF	.	TRBJ2-5	TRBV29-1	.
TGTGCCAGCAGTAACAGGGAGGGGGAGACCCAGTACTTC	CASSNREGETQYF	.	TRBJ2-5	TRBV2	.
TGTGCCAGCAGCGGACAGGTTAGCACAGATACGCAGTATTTT	CASSGQVSTDTQYF	.	TRBJ2-3	TRBV9	.
TGTGCCAGCAGGTGGGGACAGGGGTCCACCGGGGAGCTGTTTTTT	CASRWGQGSTGELFF	TRBD1	TRBJ2-2	TRBV28	.
TGTGCCAGCGAAGGAGGCAGCCGGGACAGTAAAAACATTCAGTACTTC	CASEGGSRDSKNIQYF	TRBD1	TRBJ2-4	TRBV28	once
TGTGCCAGCAGGACATTGGACGGGGAGCTGTTTTTT	CASRTLDGELFF	.	TRBJ2-2	TRBV6-6	.
TGTGCCAGCAGTGGCCGGGACAGCTCCTACGAGCAGTACTTC	CASSGRDSSYEQYF	TRBD1	TRBJ2-7	TRBV27	.
TGCGCCAGCAGCTTAATGGACAGGTCCGGTGGCTACACCTTC	CASSLMDRSGGYTF	TRBD1	TRBJ1-2	TRBV5-1	few
TGTGCCAGCAGCCAATTGGGGCAGGTCTACGAGCAGTACTTC	CASSQLGQVYEQYF	.	TRBJ2-7	TRBV14	few
TGTGCCAGCAGCAATCATACGACAGGGTCTAAGGTTGGGTTCGTCTTGGGCGGGGAGCTGTTTTTT	CASSNHTTGSKVGFVLGGELFF	.	TRBJ2-2	TRBV21-1	.
TGTGCCAGCAGCCAAGTCGCTTTTTCCAAGTATTTCTTC	CASSQVAFSKYFF	.	TRBJ2-1	TRBV3-1/TRBV3-2	.
TGCGCCAGCAGTGACCCTTCTACTAGCGGGGGGGCCTCGAATGAGCAGTTCTTC	CASSDPSTSGGASNEQFF	TRBD2	TRBJ2-1	TRBV10-2	few
TGCAGCGTTGGGGCGCCGGGAACGGGAGAGCAGTACTTC	CSVGAPGTGEQYF	.	TRBJ2-7	TRBV29-1	.
TGTGCCAGCAGACAGCCCACAGATACGCAGTATTTT	CASRQPTDTQYF	.	TRBJ2-3	TRBV5-5	.